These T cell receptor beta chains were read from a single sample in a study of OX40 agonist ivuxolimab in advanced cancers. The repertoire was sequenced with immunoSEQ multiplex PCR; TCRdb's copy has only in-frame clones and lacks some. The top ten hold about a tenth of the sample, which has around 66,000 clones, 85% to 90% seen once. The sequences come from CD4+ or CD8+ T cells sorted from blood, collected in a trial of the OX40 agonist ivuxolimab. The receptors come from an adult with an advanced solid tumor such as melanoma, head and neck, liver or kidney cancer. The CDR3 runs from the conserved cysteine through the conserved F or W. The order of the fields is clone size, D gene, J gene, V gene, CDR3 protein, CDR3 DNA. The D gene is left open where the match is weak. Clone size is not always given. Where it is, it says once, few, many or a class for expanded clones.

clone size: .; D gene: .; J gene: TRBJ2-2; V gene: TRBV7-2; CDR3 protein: CASSLAGRNTGELFF; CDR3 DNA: TGTGCCAGCAGCTTAGCGGGCCGAAACACCGGGGAGCTGTTTTTT
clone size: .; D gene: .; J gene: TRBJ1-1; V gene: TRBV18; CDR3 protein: CASSPNRAGLTEAFF; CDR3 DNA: TGTGCCAGCTCACCAAATCGGGCAGGGTTAACTGAAGCTTTCTTT
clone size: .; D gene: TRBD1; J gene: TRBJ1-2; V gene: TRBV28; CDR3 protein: CASSYPTGTYGYTF; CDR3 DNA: TGTGCCAGCAGTTACCCGACAGGGACCTATGGCTACACCTTC
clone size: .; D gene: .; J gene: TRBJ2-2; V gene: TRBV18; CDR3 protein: CASSGGTVDTGELFF; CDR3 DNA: TGTGCCAGCTCAGGGGGGACAGTTGACACCGGGGAGCTGTTTTTT
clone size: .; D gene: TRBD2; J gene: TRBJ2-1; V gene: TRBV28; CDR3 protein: CASSGLAGGIRGNEQFF; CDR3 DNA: TGTGCCAGCAGTGGACTAGCGGGAGGAATTAGGGGAAATGAGCAGTTCTTC
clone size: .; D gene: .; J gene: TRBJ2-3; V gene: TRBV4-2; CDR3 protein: CASSPDPERTQYF; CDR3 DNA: TGTGCCAGCAGCCCCGACCCCGAACGGACGCAGTATTTT
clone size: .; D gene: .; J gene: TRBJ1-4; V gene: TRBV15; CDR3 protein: CATSRDFGKLFF; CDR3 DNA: TGTGCCACCAGCAGAGATTTTGGAAAACTGTTTTTT
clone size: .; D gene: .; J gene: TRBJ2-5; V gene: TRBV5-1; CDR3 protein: CASSFGGGGETQYF; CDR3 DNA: TGCGCCAGCAGCTTCGGGGGAGGGGGTGAGACCCAGTACTTC
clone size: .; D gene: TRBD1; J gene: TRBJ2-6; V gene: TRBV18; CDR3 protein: CASSPVTGVSGANVLTF; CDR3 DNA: TGTGCCAGCTCACCAGTGACAGGGGTTTCTGGGGCCAACGTCCTGACTTTC
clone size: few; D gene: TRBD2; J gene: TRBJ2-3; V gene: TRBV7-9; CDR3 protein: CASSPGLAGGGDTQYF; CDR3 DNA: TGTGCCAGCAGTCCAGGACTAGCGGGAGGTGGAGATACGCAGTATTTT
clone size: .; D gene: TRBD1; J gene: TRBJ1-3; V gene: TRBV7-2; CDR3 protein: CASSYRGTDAGNTIYF; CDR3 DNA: TGTGCCAGCAGCTACCGTGGGACAGACGCTGGAAACACCATATATTTT
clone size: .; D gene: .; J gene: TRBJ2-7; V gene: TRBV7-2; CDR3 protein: CASSLVSRAAYEQYF; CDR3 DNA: TGTGCCAGCAGCTTAGTATCCAGGGCCGCCTACGAGCAGTACTTC
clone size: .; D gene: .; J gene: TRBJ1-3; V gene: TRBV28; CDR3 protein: CASWIRGAGNTIYF; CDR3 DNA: TGTGCCAGCTGGATAAGGGGAGCAGGAAACACCATATATTTT
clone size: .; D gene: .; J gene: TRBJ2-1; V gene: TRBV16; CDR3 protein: CASSLSYNEQFF; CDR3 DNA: TGTGCCAGCAGCCTCTCCTACAATGAGCAGTTCTTC
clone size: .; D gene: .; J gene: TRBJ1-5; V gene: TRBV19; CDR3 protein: CASSTPDQPQHF; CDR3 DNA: TGTGCCAGTAGTACCCCCGATCAGCCCCAGCATTTT
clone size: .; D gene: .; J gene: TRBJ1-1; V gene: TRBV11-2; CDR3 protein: CASSSHFSENTEAFF; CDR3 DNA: TGTGCCAGCAGCTCCCACTTTTCGGAAAACACTGAAGCTTTCTTT
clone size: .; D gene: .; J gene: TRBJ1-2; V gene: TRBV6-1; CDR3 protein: CASSDPTRRGSYGYTF; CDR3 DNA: TGTGCCAGCAGTGACCCGACAAGAAGGGGCTCGTATGGCTACACCTTC
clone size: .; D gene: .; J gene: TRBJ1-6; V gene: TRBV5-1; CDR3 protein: CASSLALGGNSPLHF; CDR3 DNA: TGCGCCAGCAGCTTGGCCTTAGGGGGGAATTCACCCCTCCACTTT
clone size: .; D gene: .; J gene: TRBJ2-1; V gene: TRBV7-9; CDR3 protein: CASSLRASLGEQFF; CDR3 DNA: TGTGCCAGCAGCTTAAGGGCTAGCTTGGGTGAGCAGTTCTTC
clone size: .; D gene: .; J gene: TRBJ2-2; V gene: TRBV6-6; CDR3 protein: CASSYSDRISGELFF; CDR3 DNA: TGTGCCAGCAGTTACTCGGACAGAATCTCCGGGGAGCTGTTTTTT
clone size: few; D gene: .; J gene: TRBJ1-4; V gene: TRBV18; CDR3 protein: CASSREPEKLFF; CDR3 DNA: TGTGCCAGCTCACGTGAACCTGAAAAACTGTTTTTT
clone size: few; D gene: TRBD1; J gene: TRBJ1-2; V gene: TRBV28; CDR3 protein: CASSAGTGRGYTF; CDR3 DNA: TGTGCCAGCAGCGCCGGGACAGGACGTGGCTACACCTTC
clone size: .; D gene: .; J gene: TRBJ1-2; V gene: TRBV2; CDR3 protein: CASSEGGVYYGYTF; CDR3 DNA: TGTGCCAGCAGTGAAGGGGGTGTGTACTATGGCTACACCTTC
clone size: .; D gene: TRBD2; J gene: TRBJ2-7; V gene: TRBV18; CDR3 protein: CASSPRRGGDEQYF; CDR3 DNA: TGTGCCAGCTCACCACGGAGGGGAGGGGACGAGCAGTACTTC
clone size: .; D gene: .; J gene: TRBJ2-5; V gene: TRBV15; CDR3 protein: CATSSSGQETQYF; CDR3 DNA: TGTGCCACCAGCAGCTCGGGTCAAGAGACCCAGTACTTC
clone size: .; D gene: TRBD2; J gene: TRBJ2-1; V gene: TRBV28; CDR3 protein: CAIRRGGYNEQFF; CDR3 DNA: TGTGCCATCCGTCGGGGGGGCTACAATGAGCAGTTCTTC
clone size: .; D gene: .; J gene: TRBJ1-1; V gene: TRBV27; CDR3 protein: CASSPRVSNTEAFF; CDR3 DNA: TGTGCCAGCAGTCCCAGGGTATCGAACACTGAAGCTTTCTTT